The clone carrying this T cell receptor beta chain was counted only a few times. The antigen remains undetermined. V was cut by 3 bases and J by 0 bases, with 12 bases left in between. The CDR3 runs to 15 residues. The V gene's germline CDR1 is SGHAT and CDR2 FQNNGV. This specimen comes from a study of cytomegalovirus exposure and HLA in healthy donors. On the study more broadly: Researchers previously reported finding fewer than 120 million unique TCR beta sequences from 170 million or so T cells. Study results and limitations: Most TCR sequences showed up rarely, but some public TCRs showed up in many donors. It was reported that TCR beta sequences correctly inferred the HLA-A and HLA-B alleles for most subjects. Within an earlier analysis, most TCR beta V segments proved productive either about 87% or about 30% of the time.

It was with 60 Vbeta and 13 Jbeta primers that the PCR ran. Data came from immunoSEQ multiplex PCR; TCRdb stores just in-frame clones and leaves some out. The repertoire has over 95,000 clones, around three quarters of them found once; the top ten carry about 2%. The V gene is TRBV11-2, the J gene TRBJ2-7, with D perhaps TRBD1 (5 bases). The sequencing input was PBMCs. The clonotype was recovered from a human donor in good health. The CDR3 coding sequence is TGTGCCAGCAGCTTGAGCAAGGGGTCCTCCTACGAGCAGTACTTC. The encoded protein is CASSLSKGSSYEQYF.